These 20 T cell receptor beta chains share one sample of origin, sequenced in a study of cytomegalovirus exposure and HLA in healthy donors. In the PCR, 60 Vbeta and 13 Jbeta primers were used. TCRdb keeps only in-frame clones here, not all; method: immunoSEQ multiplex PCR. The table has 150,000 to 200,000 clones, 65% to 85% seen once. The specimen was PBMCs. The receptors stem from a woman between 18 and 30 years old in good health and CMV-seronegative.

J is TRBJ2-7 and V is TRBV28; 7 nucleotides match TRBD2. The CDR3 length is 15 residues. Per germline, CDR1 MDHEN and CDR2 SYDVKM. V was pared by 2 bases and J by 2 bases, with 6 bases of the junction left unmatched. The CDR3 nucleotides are TGTGCCAGCAGTTTAGAGCGGGATTGGCCCTACGAGCAGTACTTC. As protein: CASSLERDWPYEQYF.

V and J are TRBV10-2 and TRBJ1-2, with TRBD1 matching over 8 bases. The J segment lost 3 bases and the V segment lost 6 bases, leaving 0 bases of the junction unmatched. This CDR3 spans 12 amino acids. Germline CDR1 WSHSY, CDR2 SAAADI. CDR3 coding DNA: TGCGCCAGCAGACAGGGGGACTATGGCTACACCTTC. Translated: CASRQGDYGYTF.

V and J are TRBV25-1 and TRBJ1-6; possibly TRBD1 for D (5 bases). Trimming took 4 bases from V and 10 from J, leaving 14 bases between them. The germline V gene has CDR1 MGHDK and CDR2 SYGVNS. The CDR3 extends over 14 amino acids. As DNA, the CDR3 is TGTGCCAGCAGTGGTCAGGGTTATCGGTCACCCCTCCACTTT. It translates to CASSGQGYRSPLHF.

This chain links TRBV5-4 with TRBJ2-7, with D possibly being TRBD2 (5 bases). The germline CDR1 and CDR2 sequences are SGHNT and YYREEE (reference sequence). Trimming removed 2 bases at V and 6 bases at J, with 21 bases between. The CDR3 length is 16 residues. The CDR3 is CASSFPLGEGRFEQYF. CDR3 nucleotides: TGTGCCAGCAGCTTCCCCCTAGGCGAGGGCCGGTTCGAGCAGTACTTC.

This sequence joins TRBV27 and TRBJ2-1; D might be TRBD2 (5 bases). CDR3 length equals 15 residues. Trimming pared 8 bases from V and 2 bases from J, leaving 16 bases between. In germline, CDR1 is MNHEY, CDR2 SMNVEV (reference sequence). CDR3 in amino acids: CASSNAGVAYNEQFF. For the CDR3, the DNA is TGTGCCAGCTCTAACGCCGGGGTGGCCTACAATGAGCAGTTCTTC.

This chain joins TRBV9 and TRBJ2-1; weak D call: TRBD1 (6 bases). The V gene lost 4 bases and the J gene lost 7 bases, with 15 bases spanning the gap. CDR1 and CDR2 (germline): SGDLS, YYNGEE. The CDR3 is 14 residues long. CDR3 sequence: CASSQTLQGNEQFF. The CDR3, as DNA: TGTGCCAGCAGCCAAACCCTCCAGGGGAATGAGCAGTTCTTC.

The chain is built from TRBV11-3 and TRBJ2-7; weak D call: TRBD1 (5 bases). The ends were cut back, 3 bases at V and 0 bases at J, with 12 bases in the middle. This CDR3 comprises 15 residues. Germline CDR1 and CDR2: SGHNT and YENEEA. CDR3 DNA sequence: TGTGCCAGCAGCTTCTATCACAGGCTCTCCTACGAGCAGTACTTC. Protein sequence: CASSFYHRLSYEQYF.

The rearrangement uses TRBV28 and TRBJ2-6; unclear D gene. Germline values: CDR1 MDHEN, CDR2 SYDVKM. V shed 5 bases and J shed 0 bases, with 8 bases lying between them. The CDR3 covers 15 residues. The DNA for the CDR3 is TGTGCCAGCAGTCTACAGAGCTCTGGGGCCAACGTCCTGACTTTC. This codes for CASSLQSSGANVLTF.

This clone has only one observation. The CDR3, as DNA: TGCGCCAGCAGCTTGGGGACAGAGGACAATCAGCCCCAGCATTTT. This sequence encodes CASSLGTEDNQPQHF. V usage is TRBV5-1 and J usage is TRBJ1-5; possible D gene TRBD1, 6 bases. The V end lost 0 bases, the J end lost 3 bases, and 10 bases lay between the germline ends. This CDR3 has 15 amino acids. The germline CDR1 and CDR2 sequences are SGHRS and YFSETQ.

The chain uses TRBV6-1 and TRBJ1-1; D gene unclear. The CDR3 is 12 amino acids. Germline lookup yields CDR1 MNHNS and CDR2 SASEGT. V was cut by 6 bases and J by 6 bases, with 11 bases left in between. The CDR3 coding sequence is TGTGCCAGCAGGCCCCAGGTGGCTGAAGCTTTCTTT. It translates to CASRPQVAEAFF.

As DNA, the CDR3 is TGCGCCAGCAGCTCCGACAGGGCTAAGGTCGGGGAGCTGTTTTTT. It yields the protein CASSSDRAKVGELFF. The rearrangement joins TRBV5-1 to TRBJ2-2; TRBD1 aligns across 7 bases. This CDR3 region has 15 residues. Germline V lookup: CDR1 SGHRS, CDR2 YFSETQ. V shed 3 bases and J 7 bases; nucleotides not matched to a gene: 9.

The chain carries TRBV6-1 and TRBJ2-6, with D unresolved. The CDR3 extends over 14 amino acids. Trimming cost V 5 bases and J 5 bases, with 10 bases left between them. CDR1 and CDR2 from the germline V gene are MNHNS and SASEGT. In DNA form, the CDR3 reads TGTGCCAGCAGTCCCCTTTCTAGGGCCAACGTCCTGACTTTC. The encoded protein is CASSPLSRANVLTF.

The CDR3 nucleotides are TGTGCCAGCACCCTGGGCGGGGCAGACCTATTGGCTGGCTACACCTTC. It is translated as CASTLGGADLLAGYTF. V usage is TRBV28 and J usage is TRBJ1-2, with a tentative D call TRBD1 (5 bases). The CDR3 has 16 residues. The germline CDR1 and CDR2 sequences are MDHEN and SYDVKM. V was shortened by 7 bases and J by 7 bases, with 25 bases between the two germline ends.

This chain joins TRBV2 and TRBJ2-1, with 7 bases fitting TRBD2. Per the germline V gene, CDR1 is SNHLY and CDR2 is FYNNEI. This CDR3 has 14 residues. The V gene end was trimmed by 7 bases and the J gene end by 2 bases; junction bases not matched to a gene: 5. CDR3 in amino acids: CASIREAPYNEQFF. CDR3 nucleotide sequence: TGTGCCAGCATCCGGGAGGCCCCCTACAATGAGCAGTTCTTC.

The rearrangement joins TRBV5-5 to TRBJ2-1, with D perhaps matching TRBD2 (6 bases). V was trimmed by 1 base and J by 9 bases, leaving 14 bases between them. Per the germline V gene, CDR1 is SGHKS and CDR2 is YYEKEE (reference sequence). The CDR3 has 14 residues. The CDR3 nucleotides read TGTGCCAGCAGCTTGAGGGGCGGGGCCAGTGAGCAGTTCTTC. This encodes CASSLRGGASEQFF.

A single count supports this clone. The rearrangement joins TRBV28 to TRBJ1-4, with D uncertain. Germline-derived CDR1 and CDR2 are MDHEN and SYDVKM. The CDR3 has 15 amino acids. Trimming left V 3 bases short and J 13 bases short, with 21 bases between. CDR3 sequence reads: CASSFGSTDRDTLFF. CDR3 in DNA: TGTGCCAGCAGTTTTGGATCGACTGATCGGGATACACTGTTTTTT.

CDR3: CASSFTGTGGHNEQFF. DNA for the CDR3: TGTGCCAGCAGTTTTACCGGGACAGGGGGCCACAATGAGCAGTTCTTC. The V call is TRBV27, the J call TRBJ2-1, with TRBD1 matching 12 bases. Germline CDR1 MNHEY, CDR2 SMNVEV (reference sequence). V dropped 3 bases and J dropped 5; count of bases not matched to a gene: 5. This CDR3 contains 16 residues.

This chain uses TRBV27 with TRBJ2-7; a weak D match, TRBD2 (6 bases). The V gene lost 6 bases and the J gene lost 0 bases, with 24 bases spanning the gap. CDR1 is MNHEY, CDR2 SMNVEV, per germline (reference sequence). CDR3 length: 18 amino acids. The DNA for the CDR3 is TGTGCCAGCAGACCCGATCCGGGCTATAGCGGAAGCTCCTACGAGCAGTACTTC. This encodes CASRPDPGYSGSSYEQYF.

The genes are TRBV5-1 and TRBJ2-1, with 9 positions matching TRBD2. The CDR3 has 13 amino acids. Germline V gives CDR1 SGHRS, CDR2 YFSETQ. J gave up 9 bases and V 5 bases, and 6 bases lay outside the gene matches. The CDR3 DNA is TGCGCCAGCAGTTGGCGGGAGGGCGCTGAGCAGTTCTTC. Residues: CASSWREGAEQFF. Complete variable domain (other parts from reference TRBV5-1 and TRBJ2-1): KAGVTQTPRYLIKTRGQQVTLSCSPISGHRSVSWYQQTPGQGLQFLFEYFSETQRNKGNFPGRFSGRQFSNSRSEMNVSTLELGDSALYLCASSWREGAEQFFGPGTRLTVL.

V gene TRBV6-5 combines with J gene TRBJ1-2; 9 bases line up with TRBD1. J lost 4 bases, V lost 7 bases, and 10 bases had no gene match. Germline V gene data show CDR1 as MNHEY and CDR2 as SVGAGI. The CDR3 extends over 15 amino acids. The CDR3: CASTPAVQGAYGYTF. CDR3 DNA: TGTGCCAGCACCCCCGCCGTACAGGGGGCCTATGGCTACACCTTC.